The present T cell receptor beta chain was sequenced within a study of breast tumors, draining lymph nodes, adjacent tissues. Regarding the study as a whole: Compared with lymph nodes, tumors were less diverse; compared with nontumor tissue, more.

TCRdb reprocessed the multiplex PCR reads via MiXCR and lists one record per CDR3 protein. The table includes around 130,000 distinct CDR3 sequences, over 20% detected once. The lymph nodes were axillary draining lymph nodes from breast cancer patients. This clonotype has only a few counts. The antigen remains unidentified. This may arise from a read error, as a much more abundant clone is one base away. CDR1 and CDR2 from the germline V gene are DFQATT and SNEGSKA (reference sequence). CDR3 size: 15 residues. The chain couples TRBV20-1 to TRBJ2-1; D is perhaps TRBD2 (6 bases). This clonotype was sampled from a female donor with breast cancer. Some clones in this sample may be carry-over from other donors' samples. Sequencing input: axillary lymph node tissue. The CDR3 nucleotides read TGCAGTGCTAGAGATCTGGCGGGGAACTACAATGAGCAGTCCTTC. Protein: CSARDLAGNYNEQSF.